These 21 T cell receptor beta chains were sequenced from one sample in a study of post-analysis software for immune sequencing data (dated by TCRdb to about 2015). Library prep was done by PCR. Data came from an Illumina HiSeq 2500. To reduce PCR and sequencing biases, unique molecular identifiers were incorporated into the TCR beta cDNA libraries. The public sequencing data were trimmed at Q25 with fastp and processed into clonotypes with MiXCR by TCRdb, which kept only in-frame beta chains. Merged by CDR3 protein, the rows form single entries marked with the most common genes and DNA. The sample profile shows some 190,000 distinct CDR3 sequences; 25% to 30% of them were found once. Approximately 3.6% of the sample is held by the ten biggest clonotypes. Antigens for these TCRs are unknown. General conclusions and limits of the study: Significantly higher frequencies in patients than in controls were found for several TRBV segments, including TRBV5-6, TRBV5-1 and TRBV20-1.

Material for sequencing was blood. Source of these receptors: a girl aged 2-17 years with multiple sclerosis.

The CDR3 bases are TGTGCCAGCAGACTTAGCGGAGATACGCAGTATTTT. This gives the protein CASRLSGDTQYF. The V call is TRBV11-2, the J call TRBJ2-3; perhaps TRBD2 as D (6 bases). Trimming shortened V by 6 bases and J by 5 bases, and 9 bases separated the two germline ends. CDR3 length equals 12 residues. Germline loops: CDR1 SGHAT, CDR2 FQNNGV.

This clonotype was observed at least ten times. The chain combines TRBV28 with TRBJ2-7, with TRBD2 matching over 11 bases. With 6 bases clipped from V and 6 bases from J, the junction kept 7 bases outside the gene matches. Looked up from germline, CDR1 is MDHEN and CDR2 is SYDVKM. The CDR3 runs to 14 residues. As DNA, the CDR3 is TGTGCCAGCAGGAGACTAGCGGGATTCGGCGAGCAGTACTTC. Protein: CASRRLAGFGEQYF.

This clonotype has ten or more counts. J is TRBJ2-1 and V is TRBV5-1; D possibly matches TRBD1 or TRBD2 (6 bases each). CDR1 and CDR2 (germline): SGHRS, YFSETQ. Trimming stripped 0 bases from V and 4 bases from J, with 17 bases between. The CDR3 loop spans 17 amino acids. The CDR3 spells CASSLAKMGGPYNEQFF. For the CDR3, the DNA is TGCGCCAGCAGCTTGGCCAAGATGGGGGGCCCATACAATGAGCAGTTCTTC.

This clonotype has a count of ten or more. J is TRBJ2-1 and V is TRBV5-5; TRBD2 agrees at 8 bases. The CDR3 runs 20 residues. Germline V CDR1 and CDR2: SGHKS, YYEKEE (reference sequence). Trimming took 0 bases from V and 5 from J; bases not matched to a gene: 19. Here the CDR3 reads CASSLALASGSLPKHNEQFF. The CDR3 DNA is TGTGCCAGCAGCTTGGCTTTGGCTAGCGGGTCACTACCGAAACACAATGAGCAGTTCTTC.

Ten or more counts support this clonotype. The V call is TRBV5-1, the J call TRBJ2-3; tentative D call: TRBD1 (6 bases). The CDR3 loop spans 13 amino acids. CDR1 SGHRS and CDR2 YFSETQ come from the germline V gene. Trimming took 4 bases from V and 4 from J, leaving 10 bases between them. This CDR3 reads CASSAQGPDTQYF. CDR3 coding DNA: TGCGCCAGCAGCGCACAGGGACCAGATACGCAGTATTTT.

The chain recombines TRBV28 with TRBJ2-1, with a tentative D call TRBD1 (6 bases). This CDR3 has 14 amino acids. CDR1 and CDR2 (germline): MDHEN, SYDVKM. V was trimmed by 11 bases and J by 8 bases, leaving 22 bases between them. In DNA form, the CDR3 reads TGTGCCGGTCAACAGGGAAGTGGGAAAGATGAGCAGTTCTTC. It is translated as CAGQQGSGKDEQFF.

As regards this clonotype: A clone one base away is much larger, so this may be a read error. CDR3 sequence reads: CASSLAITYSEQFF. CDR3 DNA sequence: TGTGCCAGCAGCTTAGCAATCACCTACAGTGAGCAGTTCTTC. V usage is TRBV5-5 and J usage is TRBJ2-1; no firm D call. The CDR3 consists of 14 residues. Germline V CDR1 and CDR2: SGHKS, YYEKEE (reference sequence).

This clonotype was observed many times. The rearrangement joins TRBV24-1 to TRBJ2-5; TRBD1 might be the D (6 bases). Trimming stripped 1 base from V and 2 bases from J, with 10 bases between. The CDR3 is 15 amino acids. Germline loops: CDR1 KGHDR, CDR2 SFDVKD. The CDR3 region has the DNA TGTGCCACCAGTGATTTCTTCCAGGGGCAAGAGACCCAGTACTTC. Protein: CATSDFFQGQETQYF.

This clonotype showed up just a few times. The chain combines TRBV28 with TRBJ1-5; possible D gene TRBD1, 5 bases. Germline values: CDR1 MDHEN, CDR2 SYDVKM. The CDR3 spans 14 residues. Trimming cost V 10 bases and J 2 bases, with 15 bases left between them. CDR3 region: CATTGTLGNQPQHF. The DNA of the CDR3 is TGTGCCACCACGGGGACTCTCGGCAATCAGCCCCAGCATTTT.

In this sample, this clonotype turned up once. One junction end does not reproduce the germline sequence, and a read error may be involved. V gene TRBV7-2 combines with J gene TRBJ1-1; D is uncertain. Germline CDR1 and CDR2: SGHTA and FQGNSA. The CDR3 has 14 residues. The CDR3 nucleotides are TGTGCCAGCAGCTTAGCACTCGTGAACACTGAAGCTTGCTTT. This gives the protein CASSLALVNTEACF.

As concerns this clonotype: This could be a read error, since a much larger clone is one nucleotide away. The chain employs TRBV12-3 or TRBV12-4 and TRBJ2-3; D is perhaps TRBD1 (6 bases). The V end was cut by 2 bases, the J end by 5 bases, with 11 bases between. The CDR3 has 14 residues. CDR3 sequence (DNA): TGTGCCAGCAGTTTATCGCTAGGGGGAGATACGCAGTATTTT. It specifies CASSLSLGGDTQYF.

This clonotype has a count of ten or more. The rearrangement joins TRBV11-1 to TRBJ2-7; D gene unclear. Trimming took 5 bases from V and 4 from J, leaving 18 bases between them. The length of the CDR3 is 15 residues. CDR1 is SGHAT and CDR2 is FQDESV in the germline V gene (reference sequence). The CDR3 nucleotides are TGTGCCAGCAGCACCGGACGCCACCCCATATACGAGCAGTACTTC. As protein: CASSTGRHPIYEQYF.

This clonotype occurred many times. The chain joins TRBV10-3 to TRBJ2-1; 9 positions agree with TRBD2. Germline loops: CDR1 ENHRY, CDR2 SYGVKD. Losses at the gene ends were 2 bases for V and 4 bases for J; bases not matched to a gene: 0. This CDR3 comprises 14 residues. The CDR3: CAISELAGYNEQFF. The CDR3, as DNA: TGTGCCATCAGTGAGCTAGCGGGGTACAATGAGCAGTTCTTC.

The chain recombines TRBV20-1 with TRBJ2-7; D gene unclear. There are 13 residues in the CDR3. Germline CDR1 and CDR2: DFQATT and SNEGSKA (reference sequence). V lost 3 bases, J lost 0 bases, and 9 bases lay in between. The CDR3 bases are TGCAGTGCTAGGCAGGCCAGCTCCTACGAGCAGTACTTC. Residues: CSARQASSYEQYF.

This clonotype was seen a handful of times. This chain links TRBV3-1 with TRBJ2-5; TRBD2 matches at 10 bases. V was pared by 2 bases and J by 2 bases, with 8 bases of the junction left unmatched. In germline, CDR1 is LGHDT, CDR2 YNNKEL (reference sequence). The length of the CDR3 is 17 residues. The CDR3 DNA reads TGTGCCAGCAGCCAAAAGACTAGCGGGCCATTTCAAGAGACCCAGTACTTC. Its protein is CASSQKTSGPFQETQYF.

In this sample, this clonotype turned up many times. The J gene is TRBJ2-7, the V gene TRBV12-3 or TRBV12-4; 7 bases match TRBD1. This CDR3 is 12 amino acids long. The junction had 1 base not matched to a gene; V was cut back by 5 bases and J by 3 bases. This CDR3 reads CASSPGGYEQYF. In DNA form, the CDR3 reads TGTGCCAGCAGTCCAGGGGGCTACGAGCAGTACTTC.

This clonotype was detected ten times or more. The chain couples TRBV10-1 to TRBJ2-7; either TRBD1 or TRBD2 may supply D (5 bases each). The CDR3 is 14 residues long. Trimming removed 2 bases from V and 2 bases from J, with 10 bases in between. The germline gives CDR1 WNHNN, CDR2 SYGVQD (reference sequence). The CDR3 region is CASSETGAAYEQYF. The CDR3 DNA sequence: TGCGCCAGCAGTGAGACCGGGGCAGCCTACGAGCAGTACTTC.

Many counts were recorded for this clonotype. V usage is TRBV5-1 and J usage is TRBJ2-7; possibly TRBD1 for D (6 bases). V was clipped by 4 bases and J by 3 bases, with 11 bases between them. This CDR3 spans 13 amino acids. In germline, CDR1 is SGHRS, CDR2 YFSETQ. CDR3 sequence: CASSVGHLYEQYF. The CDR3 DNA follows: TGCGCCAGCAGCGTGGGACACCTCTACGAGCAGTACTTC. Using reference TRBV5-1 and TRBJ2-7 for the parts outside the CDR3, the full variable domain is KAGVTQTPRYLIKTRGQQVTLSCSPISGHRSVSWYQQTPGQGLQFLFEYFSETQRNKGNFPGRFSGRQFSNSRSEMNVSTLELGDSALYLCASSVGHLYEQYFGPGTRLTVT.

The chain is built from TRBV4-1 and TRBJ2-2, with TRBD2 matching over 12 bases. J lost 6 bases, V lost 5 bases, and 16 bases had no gene match. CDR1 and CDR2 (germline): MGHRA, YSYEKL. The CDR3 runs 19 residues. CDR3 amino acids: CASSMRTSGISSESGELFF. The DNA for the CDR3 is TGCGCCAGCAGCATGCGGACTAGCGGGATCTCTTCGGAGTCCGGGGAGCTGTTTTTT.

The CDR3 DNA reads TGTGCCAGCAGCTTAGGGGACTCGCAGTACTTC. Its protein product is CASSLGDSQYF. This rearrangement joins TRBV7-9 to TRBJ2-5; maybe TRBD2 (6 bases). This CDR3 is 11 amino acids long. V lost 1 base to trimming and J lost 11 bases, with 8 bases between them. Germline-derived CDR1 and CDR2 are SEHNR and FQNEAQ (reference sequence).

This clonotype was found many times. The chain has TRBV7-9 and TRBJ2-7; 7 positions match TRBD1. V shed 5 bases, J shed 7 bases, and the junction held 14 bases outside the gene matches. Germline V lookup: CDR1 SEHNR, CDR2 FQNEAQ (reference sequence). The CDR3 contains 15 residues. Here the CDR3 DNA reads TGTGCCAGCAGCCCCCGACAGGGCCGGTTCGGAGAGCAGTACTTC. Protein product: CASSPRQGRFGEQYF.